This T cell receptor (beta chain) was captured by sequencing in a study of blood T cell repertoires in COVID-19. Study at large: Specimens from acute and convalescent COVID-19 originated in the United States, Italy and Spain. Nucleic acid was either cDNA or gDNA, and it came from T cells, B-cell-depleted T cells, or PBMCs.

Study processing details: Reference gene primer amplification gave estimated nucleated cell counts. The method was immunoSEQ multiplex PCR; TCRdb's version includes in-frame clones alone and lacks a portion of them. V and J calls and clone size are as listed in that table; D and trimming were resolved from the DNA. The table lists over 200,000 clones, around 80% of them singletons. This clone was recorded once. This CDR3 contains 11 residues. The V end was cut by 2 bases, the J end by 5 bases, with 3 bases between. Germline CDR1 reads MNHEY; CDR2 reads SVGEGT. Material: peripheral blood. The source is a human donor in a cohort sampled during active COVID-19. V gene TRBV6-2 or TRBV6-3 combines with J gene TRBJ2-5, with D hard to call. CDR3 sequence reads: CASSYRETQYF. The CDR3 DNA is TGTGCCAGCAGTTACCGGGAGACCCAGTACTTC.